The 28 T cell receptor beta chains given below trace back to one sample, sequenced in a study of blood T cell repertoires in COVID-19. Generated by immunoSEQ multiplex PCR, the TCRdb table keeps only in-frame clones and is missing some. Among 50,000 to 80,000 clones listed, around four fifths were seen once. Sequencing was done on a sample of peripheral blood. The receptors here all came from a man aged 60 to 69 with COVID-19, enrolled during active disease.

CDR3 residues: CATSDAPGTGGTDTQYF. CDR3 bases: TGTGCCACCAGTGACGCACCCGGGACAGGGGGAACAGATACGCAGTATTTT. The chain uses TRBV24-1 and TRBJ2-3; 11 nucleotides align to TRBD1. The CDR3 runs to 17 residues. V was clipped by 4 bases and J by 3 bases; unmatched bases: 8. The V gene's germline CDR1 is KGHDR and CDR2 SFDVKD.

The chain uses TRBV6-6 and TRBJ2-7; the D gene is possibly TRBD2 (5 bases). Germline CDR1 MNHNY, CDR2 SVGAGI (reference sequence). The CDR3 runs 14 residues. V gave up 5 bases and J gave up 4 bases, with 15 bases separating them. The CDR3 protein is CASSRVGSGYEQYF. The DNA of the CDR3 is TGTGCCAGCAGTCGCGTGGGGTCGGGGTACGAGCAGTACTTC.

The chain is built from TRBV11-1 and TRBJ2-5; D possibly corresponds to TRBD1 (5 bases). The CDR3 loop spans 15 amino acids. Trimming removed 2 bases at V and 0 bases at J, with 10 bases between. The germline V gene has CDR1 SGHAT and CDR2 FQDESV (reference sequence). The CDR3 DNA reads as TGTGCCAGCAGCTTAACCCAGGGTAACCAAGAGACCCAGTACTTC. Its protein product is CASSLTQGNQETQYF.

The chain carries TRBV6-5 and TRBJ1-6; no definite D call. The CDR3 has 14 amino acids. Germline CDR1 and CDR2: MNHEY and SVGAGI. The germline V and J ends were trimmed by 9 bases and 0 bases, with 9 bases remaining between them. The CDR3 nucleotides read TGTGCCAGTATACAGAGCTCCTATAATTCACCCCTCCACTTT. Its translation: CASIQSSYNSPLHF.

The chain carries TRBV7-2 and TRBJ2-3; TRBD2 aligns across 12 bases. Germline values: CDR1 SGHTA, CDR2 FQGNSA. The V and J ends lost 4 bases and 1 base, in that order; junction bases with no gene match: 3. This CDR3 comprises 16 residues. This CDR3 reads CASSYLAGGGTDTQYF. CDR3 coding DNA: TGTGCCAGCAGCTACCTAGCGGGAGGGGGCACAGATACGCAGTATTTT.

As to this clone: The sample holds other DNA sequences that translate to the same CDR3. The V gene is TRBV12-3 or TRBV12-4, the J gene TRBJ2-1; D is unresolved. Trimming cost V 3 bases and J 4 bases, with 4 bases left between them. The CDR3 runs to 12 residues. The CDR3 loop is CASSFSYNEQFF. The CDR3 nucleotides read TGTGCCAGCAGTTTTTCATACAATGAGCAGTTCTTC.

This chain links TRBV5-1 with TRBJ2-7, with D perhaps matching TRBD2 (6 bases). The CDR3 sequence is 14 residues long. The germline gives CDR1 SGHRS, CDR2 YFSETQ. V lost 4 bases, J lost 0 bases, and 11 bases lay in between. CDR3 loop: CASSRRESSYEQYF. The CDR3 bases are TGCGCCAGCAGCAGACGGGAGAGCTCCTACGAGCAGTACTTC.

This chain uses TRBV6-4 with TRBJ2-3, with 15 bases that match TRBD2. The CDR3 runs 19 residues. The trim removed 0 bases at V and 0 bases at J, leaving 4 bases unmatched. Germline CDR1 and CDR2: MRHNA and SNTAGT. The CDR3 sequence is CASSDSWTSGGASTDTQYF. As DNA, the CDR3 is TGTGCCAGCAGTGACTCTTGGACTAGCGGGGGGGCCAGCACAGATACGCAGTATTTT.

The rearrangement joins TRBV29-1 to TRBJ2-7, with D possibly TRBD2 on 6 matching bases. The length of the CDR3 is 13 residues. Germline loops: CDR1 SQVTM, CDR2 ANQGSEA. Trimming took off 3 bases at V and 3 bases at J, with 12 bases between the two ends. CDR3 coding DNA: TGCAGCGTTGAGGAAGGAGGGAGCTACGAGCAGTACTTC. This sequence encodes CSVEEGGSYEQYF.

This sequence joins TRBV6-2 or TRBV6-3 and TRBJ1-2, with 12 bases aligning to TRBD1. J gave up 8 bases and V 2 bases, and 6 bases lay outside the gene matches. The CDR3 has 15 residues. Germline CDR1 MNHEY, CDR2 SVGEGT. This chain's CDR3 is CASSYAGQGARGYTF. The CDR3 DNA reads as TGTGCCAGCAGTTACGCGGGACAGGGGGCCAGGGGCTACACCTTC.

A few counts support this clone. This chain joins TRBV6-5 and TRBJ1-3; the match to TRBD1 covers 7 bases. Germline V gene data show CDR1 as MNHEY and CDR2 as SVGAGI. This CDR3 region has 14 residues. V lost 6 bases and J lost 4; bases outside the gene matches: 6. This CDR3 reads CASSVTGDGNTIYF. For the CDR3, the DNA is TGTGCCAGCAGCGTAACAGGGGACGGAAACACCATATATTTT.

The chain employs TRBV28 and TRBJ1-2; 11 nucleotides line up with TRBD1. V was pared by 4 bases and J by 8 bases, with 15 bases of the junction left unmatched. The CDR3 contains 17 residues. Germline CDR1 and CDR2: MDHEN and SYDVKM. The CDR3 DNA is TGTGCCAGCAGTTCGTCCGGGACAGGGGGTTACCTAGGGGGCTACACCTTC. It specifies CASSSSGTGGYLGGYTF.

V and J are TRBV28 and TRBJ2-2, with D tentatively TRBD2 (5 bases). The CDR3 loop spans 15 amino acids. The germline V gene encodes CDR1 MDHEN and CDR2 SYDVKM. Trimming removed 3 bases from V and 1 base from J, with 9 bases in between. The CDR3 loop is CASSFPGKNTGELFF. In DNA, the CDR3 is TGTGCCAGCAGTTTCCCCGGGAAGAACACCGGGGAGCTGTTTTTT.

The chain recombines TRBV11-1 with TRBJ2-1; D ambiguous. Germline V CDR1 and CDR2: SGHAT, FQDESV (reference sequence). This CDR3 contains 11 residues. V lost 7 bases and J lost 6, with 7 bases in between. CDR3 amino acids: CASKQRNEQFF. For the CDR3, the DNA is TGTGCCAGCAAACAACGCAATGAGCAGTTCTTC.

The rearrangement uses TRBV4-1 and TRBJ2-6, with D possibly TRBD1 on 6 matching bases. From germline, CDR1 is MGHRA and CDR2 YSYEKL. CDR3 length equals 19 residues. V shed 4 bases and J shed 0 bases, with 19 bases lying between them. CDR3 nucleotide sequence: TGCGCCAGCAGCCTTTTTACCGGGACAAGCTCCTCTGGGGCCAACGTCCTGACTTTC. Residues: CASSLFTGTSSSGANVLTF.

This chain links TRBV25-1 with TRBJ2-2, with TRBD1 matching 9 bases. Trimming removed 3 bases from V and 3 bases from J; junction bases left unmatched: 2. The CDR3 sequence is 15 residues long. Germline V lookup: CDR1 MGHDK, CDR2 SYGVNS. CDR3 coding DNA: TGTGCCAGCAGTGAGTACAGGGGGCACACCGGGGAGCTGTTTTTT. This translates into CASSEYRGHTGELFF.

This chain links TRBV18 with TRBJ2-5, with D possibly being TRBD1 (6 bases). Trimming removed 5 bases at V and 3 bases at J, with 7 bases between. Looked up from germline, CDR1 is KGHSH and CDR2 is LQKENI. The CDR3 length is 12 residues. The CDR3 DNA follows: TGTGCCAGCTCAAGACAGGAAGAGACCCAGTACTTC. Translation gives CASSRQEETQYF.

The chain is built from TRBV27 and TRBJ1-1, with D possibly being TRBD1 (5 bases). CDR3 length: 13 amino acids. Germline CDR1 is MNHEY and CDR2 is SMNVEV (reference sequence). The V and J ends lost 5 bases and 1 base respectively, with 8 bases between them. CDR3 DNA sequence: TGTGCCAGCAGTACGGACACGAACACTGAAGCTTTCTTT. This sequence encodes CASSTDTNTEAFF.

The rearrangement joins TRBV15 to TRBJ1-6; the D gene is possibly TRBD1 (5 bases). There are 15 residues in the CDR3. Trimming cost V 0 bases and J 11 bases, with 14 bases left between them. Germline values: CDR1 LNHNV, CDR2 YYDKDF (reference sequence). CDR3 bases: TGTGCCACCAGCAGAGATTGGGGGACGGGGGCACCCCTCCACTTT. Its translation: CATSRDWGTGAPLHF.

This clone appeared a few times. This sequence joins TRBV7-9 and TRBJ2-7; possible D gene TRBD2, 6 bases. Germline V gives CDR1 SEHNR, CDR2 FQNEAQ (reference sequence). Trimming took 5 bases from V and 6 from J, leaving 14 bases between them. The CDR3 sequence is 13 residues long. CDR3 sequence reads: CASSKAGTGEQYF. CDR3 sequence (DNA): TGTGCCAGCAGCAAGGCTGGGACTGGCGAGCAGTACTTC.

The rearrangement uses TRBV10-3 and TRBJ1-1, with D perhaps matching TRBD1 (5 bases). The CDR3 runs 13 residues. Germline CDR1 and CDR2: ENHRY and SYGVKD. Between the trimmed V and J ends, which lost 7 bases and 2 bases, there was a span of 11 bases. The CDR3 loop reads CAITLQVNTEAFF. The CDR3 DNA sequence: TGTGCCATCACTCTACAGGTTAACACTGAAGCTTTCTTT.

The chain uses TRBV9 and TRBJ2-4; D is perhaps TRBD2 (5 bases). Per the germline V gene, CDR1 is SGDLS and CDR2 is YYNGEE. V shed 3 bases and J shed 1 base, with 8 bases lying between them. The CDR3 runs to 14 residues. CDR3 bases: TGTGCCAGCAGCGGGTCTAGCGCCAAAAACATTCAGTACTTC. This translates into CASSGSSAKNIQYF.

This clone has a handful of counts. CDR3 DNA sequence: TGTGCCAGCAGCGGCCCTCGGGACAGGGCCCATGAGCAGTTCTTC. It yields the protein CASSGPRDRAHEQFF. This sequence joins TRBV9 and TRBJ2-1, with 9 bases identical to TRBD1. Looked up from germline, CDR1 is SGDLS and CDR2 is YYNGEE. CDR3 length: 15 residues. After removal of 3 bases from V and 8 bases from J, the junction contained 9 bases not matched to a gene.

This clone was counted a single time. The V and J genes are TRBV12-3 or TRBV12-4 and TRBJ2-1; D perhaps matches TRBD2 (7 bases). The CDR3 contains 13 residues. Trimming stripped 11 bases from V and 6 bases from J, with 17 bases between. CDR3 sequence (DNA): TGTGCCGTAGGGGGGGGTAGCCTCAATGAGCAGTTCTTC. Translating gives CAVGGGSLNEQFF.

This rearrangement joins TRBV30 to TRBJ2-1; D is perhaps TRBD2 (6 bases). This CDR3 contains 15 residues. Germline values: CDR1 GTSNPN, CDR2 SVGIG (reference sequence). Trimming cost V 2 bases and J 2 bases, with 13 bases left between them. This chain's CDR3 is CAWSPRLVPYNEQFF. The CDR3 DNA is TGTGCCTGGAGTCCTAGACTAGTCCCCTACAATGAGCAGTTCTTC.

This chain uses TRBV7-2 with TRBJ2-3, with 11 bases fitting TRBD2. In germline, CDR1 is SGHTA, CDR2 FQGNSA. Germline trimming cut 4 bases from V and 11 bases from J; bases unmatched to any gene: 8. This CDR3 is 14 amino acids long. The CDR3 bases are TGTGCCAGCAGCTCGCCTAGCGGGGGGACCGGGCAGTATTTT. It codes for CASSSPSGGTGQYF.

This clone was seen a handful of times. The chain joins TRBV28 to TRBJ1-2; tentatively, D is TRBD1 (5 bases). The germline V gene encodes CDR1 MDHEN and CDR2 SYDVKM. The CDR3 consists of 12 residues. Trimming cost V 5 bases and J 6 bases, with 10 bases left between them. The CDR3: CASSRQTHGYTF. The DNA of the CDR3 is TGTGCCAGCAGTCGACAGACACATGGCTACACCTTC.

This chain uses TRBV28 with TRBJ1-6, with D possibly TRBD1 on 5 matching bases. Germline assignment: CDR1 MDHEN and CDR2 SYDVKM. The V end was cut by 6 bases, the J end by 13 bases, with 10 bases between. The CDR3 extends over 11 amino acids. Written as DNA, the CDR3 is TGTGCCAGCAGGCGCGGGGGGCCCCTCCACTTT. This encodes CASRRGGPLHF.